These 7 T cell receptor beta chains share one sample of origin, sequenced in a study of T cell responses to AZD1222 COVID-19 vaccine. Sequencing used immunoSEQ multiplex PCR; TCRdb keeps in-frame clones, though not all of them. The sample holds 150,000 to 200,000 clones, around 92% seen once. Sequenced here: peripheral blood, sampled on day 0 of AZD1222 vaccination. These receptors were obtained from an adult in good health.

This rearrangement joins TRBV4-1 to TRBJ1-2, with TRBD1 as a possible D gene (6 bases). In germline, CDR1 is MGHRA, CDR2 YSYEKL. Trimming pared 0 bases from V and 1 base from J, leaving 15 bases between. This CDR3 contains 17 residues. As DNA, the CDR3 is TGCGCCAGCAGCCAAGATCCAGGGGTTGGGGTTAACTATGGCTACACCTTC. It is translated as CASSQDPGVGVNYGYTF.

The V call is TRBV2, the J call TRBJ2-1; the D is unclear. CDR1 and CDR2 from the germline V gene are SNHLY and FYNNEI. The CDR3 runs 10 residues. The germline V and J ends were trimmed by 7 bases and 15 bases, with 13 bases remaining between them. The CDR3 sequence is CASMGRSWFF. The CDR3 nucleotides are TGTGCCAGCATGGGCAGGAGTTGGTTCTTC.

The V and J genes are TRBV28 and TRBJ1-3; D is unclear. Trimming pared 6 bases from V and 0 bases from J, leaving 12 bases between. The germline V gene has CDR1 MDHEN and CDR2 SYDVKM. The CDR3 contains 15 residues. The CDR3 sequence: CASRHPWPSGNTIYF. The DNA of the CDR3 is TGTGCCAGCAGGCACCCGTGGCCCTCTGGAAACACCATATATTTT.

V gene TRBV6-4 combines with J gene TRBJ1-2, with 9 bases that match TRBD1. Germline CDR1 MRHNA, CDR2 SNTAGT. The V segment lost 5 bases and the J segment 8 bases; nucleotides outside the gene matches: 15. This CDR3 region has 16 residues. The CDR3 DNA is TGTGCCAGCAGTCCTGGACAGGGGCCCTTTGCAGGGGGCTACACCTTC. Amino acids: CASSPGQGPFAGGYTF.

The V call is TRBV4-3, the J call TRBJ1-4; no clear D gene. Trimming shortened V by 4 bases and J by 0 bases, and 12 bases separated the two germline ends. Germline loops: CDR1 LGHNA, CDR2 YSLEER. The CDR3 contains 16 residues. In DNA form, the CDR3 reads TGCGCCAGCAGCCCAAATATAGGTGCAACTAATGAAAAACTGTTTTTT. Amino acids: CASSPNIGATNEKLFF.

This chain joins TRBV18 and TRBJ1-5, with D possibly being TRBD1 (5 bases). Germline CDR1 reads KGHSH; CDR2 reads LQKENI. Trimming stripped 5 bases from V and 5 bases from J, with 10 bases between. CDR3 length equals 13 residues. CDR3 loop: CASSTGRDQPQHF. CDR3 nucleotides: TGTGCCAGCTCAACGGGACGGGATCAGCCCCAGCATTTT.

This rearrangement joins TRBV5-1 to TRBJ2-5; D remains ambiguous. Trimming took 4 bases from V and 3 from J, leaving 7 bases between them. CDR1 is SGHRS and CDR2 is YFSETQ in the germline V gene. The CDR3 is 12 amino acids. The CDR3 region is CASSAEKETQYF. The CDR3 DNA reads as TGCGCCAGCAGCGCCGAAAAAGAGACCCAGTACTTC.